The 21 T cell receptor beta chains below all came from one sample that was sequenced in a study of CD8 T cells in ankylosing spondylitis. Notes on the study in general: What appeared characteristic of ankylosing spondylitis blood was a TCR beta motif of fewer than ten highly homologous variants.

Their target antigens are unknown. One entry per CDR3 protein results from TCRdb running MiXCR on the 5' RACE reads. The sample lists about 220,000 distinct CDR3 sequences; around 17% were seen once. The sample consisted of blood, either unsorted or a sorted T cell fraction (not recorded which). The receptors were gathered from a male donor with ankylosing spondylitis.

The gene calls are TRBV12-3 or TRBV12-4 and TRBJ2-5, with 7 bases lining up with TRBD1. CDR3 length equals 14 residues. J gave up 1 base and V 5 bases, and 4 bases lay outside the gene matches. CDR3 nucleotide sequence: TGTGCCAGCAGTCCGACAGGGCCCCAAGAGACCCAGTACTTC. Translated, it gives CASSPTGPQETQYF.

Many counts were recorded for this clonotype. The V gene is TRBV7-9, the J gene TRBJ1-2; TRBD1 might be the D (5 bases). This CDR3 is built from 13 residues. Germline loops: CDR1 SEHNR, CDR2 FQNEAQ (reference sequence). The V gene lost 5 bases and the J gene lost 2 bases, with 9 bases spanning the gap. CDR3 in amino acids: CASSEGLNYGYTF. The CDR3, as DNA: TGTGCCAGCAGCGAGGGGCTGAACTATGGCTACACCTTC.

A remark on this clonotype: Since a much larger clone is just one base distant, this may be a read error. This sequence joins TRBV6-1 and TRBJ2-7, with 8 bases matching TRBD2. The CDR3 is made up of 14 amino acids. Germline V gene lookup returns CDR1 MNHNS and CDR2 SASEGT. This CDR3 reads CAGSKRESSYEQYF. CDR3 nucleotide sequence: TGTGCCGGCAGTAAGCGGGAGTCCTCCTACGAGCAGTACTTC.

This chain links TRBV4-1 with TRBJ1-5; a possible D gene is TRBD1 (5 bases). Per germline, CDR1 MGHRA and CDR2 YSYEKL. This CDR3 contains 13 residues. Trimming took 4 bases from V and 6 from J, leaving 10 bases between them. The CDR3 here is CASSLQVSQPQHF. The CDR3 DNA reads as TGCGCCAGCAGCCTACAGGTATCTCAGCCCCAGCATTTT.

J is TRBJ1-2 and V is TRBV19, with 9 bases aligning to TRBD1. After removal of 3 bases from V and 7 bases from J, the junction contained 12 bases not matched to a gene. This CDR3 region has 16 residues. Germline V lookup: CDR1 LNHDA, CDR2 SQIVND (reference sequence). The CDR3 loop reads CASSMVGQGDSGGYTF. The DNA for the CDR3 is TGTGCCAGTAGTATGGTGGGACAGGGTGATTCAGGTGGCTACACCTTC.

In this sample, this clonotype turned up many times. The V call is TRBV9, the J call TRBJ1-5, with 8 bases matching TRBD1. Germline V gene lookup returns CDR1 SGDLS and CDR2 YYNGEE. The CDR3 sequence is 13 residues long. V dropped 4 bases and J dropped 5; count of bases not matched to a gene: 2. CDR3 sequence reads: CASSQTGDQPQHF. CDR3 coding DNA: TGTGCCAGCAGCCAGACAGGGGATCAGCCCCAGCATTTT.

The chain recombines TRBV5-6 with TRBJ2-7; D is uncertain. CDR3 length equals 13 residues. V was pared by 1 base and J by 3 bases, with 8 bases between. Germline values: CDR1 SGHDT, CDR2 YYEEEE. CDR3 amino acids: CASSLLVVYEQYF. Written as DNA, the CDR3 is TGTGCCAGCAGCTTGCTCGTTGTCTACGAGCAGTACTTC.

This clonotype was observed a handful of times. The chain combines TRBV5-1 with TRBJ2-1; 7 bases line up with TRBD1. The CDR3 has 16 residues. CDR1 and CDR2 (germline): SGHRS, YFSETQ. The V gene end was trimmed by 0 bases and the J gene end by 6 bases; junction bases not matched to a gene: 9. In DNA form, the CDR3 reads TGCGCCAGCAGCTTGGCCCCCGGGACAGCTTTCAATGAGCAGTTCTTC. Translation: CASSLAPGTAFNEQFF. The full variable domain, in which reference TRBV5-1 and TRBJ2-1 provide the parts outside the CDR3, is KAGVTQTPRYLIKTRGQQVTLSCSPISGHRSVSWYQQTPGQGLQFLFEYFSETQRNKGNFPGRFSGRQFSNSRSEMNVSTLELGDSALYLCASSLAPGTAFNEQFFGPGTRLTVL.

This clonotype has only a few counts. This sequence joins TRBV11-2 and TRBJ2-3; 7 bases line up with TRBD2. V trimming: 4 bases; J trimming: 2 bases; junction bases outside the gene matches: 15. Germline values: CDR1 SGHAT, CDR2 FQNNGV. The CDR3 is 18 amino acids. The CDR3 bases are TGTGCCAGCAGCTCCCCCTTAAATAGCGGGTACTACACAGATACGCAGTATTTT. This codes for CASSSPLNSGYYTDTQYF.

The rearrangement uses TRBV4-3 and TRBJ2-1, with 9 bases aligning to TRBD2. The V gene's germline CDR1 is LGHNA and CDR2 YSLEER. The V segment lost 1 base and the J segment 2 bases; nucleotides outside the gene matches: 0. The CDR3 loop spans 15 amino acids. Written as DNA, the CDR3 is TGCGCCAGCAGCCAAGGACTAGCGGCCTACAATGAGCAGTTCTTC. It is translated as CASSQGLAAYNEQFF.

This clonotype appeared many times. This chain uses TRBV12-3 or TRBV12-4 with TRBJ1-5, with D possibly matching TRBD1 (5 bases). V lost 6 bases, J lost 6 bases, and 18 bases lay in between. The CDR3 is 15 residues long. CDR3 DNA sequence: TGTGCCAGCAGCACTTGGGGGGGTGGGGGTCAGCCCCAGCATTTT. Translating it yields CASSTWGGGGQPQHF.

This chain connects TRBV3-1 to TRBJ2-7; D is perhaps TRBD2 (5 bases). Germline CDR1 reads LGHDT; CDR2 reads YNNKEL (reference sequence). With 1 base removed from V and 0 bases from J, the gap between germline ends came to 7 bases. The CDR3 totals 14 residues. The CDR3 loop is CASSQAGLSYEQYF. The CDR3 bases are TGTGCCAGCAGCCAAGCAGGACTCTCCTACGAGCAGTACTTC.

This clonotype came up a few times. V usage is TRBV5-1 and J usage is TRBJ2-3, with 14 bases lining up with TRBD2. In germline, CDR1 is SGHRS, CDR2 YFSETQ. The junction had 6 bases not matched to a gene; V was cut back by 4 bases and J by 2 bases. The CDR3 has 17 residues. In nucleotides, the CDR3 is TGCGCCAGCAGCCCGGGACTAGCGGGGGCCCACACAGATACGCAGTATTTT. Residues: CASSPGLAGAHTDTQYF.

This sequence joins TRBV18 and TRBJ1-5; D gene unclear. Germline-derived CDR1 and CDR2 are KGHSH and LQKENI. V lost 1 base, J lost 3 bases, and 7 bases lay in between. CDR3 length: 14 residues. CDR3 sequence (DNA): TGTGCCAGCTCACCACGTCTCACCAATCAGCCCCAGCATTTT. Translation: CASSPRLTNQPQHF.

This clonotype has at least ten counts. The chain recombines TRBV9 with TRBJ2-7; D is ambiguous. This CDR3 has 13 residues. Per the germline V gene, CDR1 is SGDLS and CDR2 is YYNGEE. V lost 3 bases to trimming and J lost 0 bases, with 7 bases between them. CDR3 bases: TGTGCCAGCAGCGGACCTAACTCCTACGAGCAGTACTTC. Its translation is CASSGPNSYEQYF.

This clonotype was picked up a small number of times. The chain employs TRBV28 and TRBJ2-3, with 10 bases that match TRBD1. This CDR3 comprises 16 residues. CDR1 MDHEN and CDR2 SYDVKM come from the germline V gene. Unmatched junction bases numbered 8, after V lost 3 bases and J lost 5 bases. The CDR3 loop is CASSFGAGQGIDTQYF. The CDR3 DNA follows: TGTGCCAGCAGTTTCGGAGCGGGACAGGGGATAGATACGCAGTATTTT.

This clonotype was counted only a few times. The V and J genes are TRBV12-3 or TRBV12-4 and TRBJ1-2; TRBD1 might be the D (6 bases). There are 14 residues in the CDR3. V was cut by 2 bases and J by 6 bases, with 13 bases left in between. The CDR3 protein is CASSLLPNRDGYTF. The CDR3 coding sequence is TGTGCCAGCAGTTTACTCCCTAACAGGGATGGCTACACCTTC.

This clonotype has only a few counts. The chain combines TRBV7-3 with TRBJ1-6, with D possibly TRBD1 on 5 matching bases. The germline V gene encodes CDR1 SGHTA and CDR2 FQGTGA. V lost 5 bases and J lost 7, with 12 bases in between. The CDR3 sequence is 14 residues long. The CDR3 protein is CASSMTATNSPLHF. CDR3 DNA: TGTGCCAGCAGCATGACAGCCACAAATTCACCCCTCCACTTT. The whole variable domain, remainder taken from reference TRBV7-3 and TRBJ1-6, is GAGVSQTPSNKVTEKGKYVELRCDPISGHTALYWYRQSLGQGPEFLIYFQGTGAADDSGLPNDRFFAVRPEGSVSTLKIQRTERGDSAVYLCASSMTATNSPLHFGNGTRLTVT.

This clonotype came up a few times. The CDR3 nucleotides read TGCGCCAGCAGCTTGGAACTAGCGGGAGACGAGCAGTACTTC. It yields the protein CASSLELAGDEQYF. The chain links TRBV5-1 to TRBJ2-7; 11 nucleotides align to TRBD2. The CDR3 extends over 14 amino acids. V was clipped by 0 bases and J by 5 bases; unmatched bases: 1. Germline assignment: CDR1 SGHRS and CDR2 YFSETQ.

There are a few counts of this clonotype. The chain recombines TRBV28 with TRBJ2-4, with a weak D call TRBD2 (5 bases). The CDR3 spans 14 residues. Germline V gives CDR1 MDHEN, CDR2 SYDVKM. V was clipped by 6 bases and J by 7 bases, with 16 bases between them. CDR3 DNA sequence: TGTGCCAGCAGCCAAGCGGCGGTAAATAACATTCAGTACTTC. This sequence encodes CASSQAAVNNIQYF.

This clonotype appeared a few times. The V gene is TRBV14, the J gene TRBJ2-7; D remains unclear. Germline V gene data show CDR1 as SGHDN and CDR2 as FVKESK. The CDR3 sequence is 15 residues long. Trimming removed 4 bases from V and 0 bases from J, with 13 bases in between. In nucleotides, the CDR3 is TGTGCCAGCAGCCTCCTGGGCGAGAGCTCCTACGAGCAGTACTTC. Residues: CASSLLGESSYEQYF.